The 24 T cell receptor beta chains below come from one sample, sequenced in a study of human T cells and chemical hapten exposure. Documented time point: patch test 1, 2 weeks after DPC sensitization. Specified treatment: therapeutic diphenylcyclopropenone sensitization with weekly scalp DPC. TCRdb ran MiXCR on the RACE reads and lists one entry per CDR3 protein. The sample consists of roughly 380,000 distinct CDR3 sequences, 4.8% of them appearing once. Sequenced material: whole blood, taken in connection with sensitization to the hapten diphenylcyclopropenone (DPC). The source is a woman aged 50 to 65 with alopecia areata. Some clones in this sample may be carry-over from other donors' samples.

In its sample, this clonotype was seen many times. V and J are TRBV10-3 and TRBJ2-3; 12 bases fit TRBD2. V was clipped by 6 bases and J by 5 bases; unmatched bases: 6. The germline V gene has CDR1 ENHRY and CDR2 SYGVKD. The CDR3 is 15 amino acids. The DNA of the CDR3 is TGTGCCATCAGGGCGACTAGCGGGAGTGAAGATACGCAGTATTTT. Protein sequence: CAIRATSGSEDTQYF.

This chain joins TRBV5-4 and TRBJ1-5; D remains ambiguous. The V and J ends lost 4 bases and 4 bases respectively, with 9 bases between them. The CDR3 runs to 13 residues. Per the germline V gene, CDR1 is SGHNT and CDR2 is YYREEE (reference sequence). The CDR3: CASSVGVNQPQHF. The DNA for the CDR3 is TGTGCCAGCAGCGTTGGGGTGAATCAGCCCCAGCATTTT.

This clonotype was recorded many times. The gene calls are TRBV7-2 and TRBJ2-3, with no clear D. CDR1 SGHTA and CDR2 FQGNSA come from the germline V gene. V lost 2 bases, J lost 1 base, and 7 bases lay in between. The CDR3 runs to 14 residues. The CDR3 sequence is CASSLSVGTDTQYF. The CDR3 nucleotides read TGTGCCAGCAGCTTAAGTGTTGGCACAGATACGCAGTATTTT.

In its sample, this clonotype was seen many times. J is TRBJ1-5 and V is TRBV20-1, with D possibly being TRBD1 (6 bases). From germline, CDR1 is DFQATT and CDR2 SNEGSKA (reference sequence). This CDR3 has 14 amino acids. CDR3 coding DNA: TGCAGCACAAGGGGGAGGGGAAGCAATCAGCCCCAGCATTTT. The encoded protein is CSTRGRGSNQPQHF.

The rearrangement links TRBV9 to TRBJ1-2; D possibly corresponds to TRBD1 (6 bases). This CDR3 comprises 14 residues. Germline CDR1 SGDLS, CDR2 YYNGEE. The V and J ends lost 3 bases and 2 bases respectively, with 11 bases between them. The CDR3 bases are TGTGCCAGCAGCGGTCGACAGGCCAACTATGGCTACACCTTC. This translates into CASSGRQANYGYTF.

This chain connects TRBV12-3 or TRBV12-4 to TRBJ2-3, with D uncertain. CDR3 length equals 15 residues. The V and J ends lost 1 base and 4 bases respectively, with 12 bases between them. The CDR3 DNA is TGTGCCAGCAGTTTAGGTAGAACGAGTTCAGATACGCAGTATTTT. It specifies CASSLGRTSSDTQYF.

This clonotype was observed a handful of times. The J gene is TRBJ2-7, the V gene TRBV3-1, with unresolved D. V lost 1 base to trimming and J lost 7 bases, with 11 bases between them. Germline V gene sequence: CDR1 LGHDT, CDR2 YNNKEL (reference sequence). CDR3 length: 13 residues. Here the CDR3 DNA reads TGTGCCAGCAGCCAAGGACTCCCGGTGGAGCAGTACTTC. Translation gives CASSQGLPVEQYF.

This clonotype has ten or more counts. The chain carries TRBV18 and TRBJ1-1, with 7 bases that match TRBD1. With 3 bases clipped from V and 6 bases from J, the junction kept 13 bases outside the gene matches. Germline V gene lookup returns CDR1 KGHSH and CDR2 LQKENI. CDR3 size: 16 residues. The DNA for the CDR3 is TGTGCCAGCTCACCGTTCCCCCTAACAGGGGCTGCTGAAGCTTTCTTT. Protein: CASSPFPLTGAAEAFF.

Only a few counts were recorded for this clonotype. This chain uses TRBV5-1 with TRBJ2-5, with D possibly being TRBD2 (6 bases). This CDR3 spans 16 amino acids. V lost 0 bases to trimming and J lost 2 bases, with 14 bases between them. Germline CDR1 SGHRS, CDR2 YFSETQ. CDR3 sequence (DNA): TGCGCCAGCAGCTTGGGTACTAGCCAAGGGCAAGAGACCCAGTACTTC. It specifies CASSLGTSQGQETQYF.

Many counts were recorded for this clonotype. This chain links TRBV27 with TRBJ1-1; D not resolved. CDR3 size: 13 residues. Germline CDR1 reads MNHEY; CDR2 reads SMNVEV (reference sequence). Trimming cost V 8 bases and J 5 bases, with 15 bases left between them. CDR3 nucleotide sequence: TGTGCCAGCGGTCTAGGCCGGAGGACTGAAGCTTTCTTT. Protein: CASGLGRRTEAFF.

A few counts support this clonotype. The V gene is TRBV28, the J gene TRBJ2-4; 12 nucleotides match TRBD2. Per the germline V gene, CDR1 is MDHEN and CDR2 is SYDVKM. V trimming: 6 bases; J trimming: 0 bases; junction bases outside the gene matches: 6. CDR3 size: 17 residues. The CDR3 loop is CASSGTSGSLAKNIQYF. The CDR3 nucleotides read TGTGCCAGCAGCGGGACTAGCGGGTCCCTAGCCAAAAACATTCAGTACTTC. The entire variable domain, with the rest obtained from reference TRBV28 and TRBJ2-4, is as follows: DVKVTQSSRYLVKRTGEKVFLECVQDMDHENMFWYRQDPGLGLRLIYFSYDVKMKEKGDIPEGYSVSREKKERFSLILESASTNQTSMYLCASSGTSGSLAKNIQYFGAGTRLSVL.

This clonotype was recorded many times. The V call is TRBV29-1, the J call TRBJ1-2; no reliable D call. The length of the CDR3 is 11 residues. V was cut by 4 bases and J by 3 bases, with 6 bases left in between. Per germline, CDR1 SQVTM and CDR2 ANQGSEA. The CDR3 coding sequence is TGCAGCGTTGGACATGACTATGGCTACACCTTC. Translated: CSVGHDYGYTF.

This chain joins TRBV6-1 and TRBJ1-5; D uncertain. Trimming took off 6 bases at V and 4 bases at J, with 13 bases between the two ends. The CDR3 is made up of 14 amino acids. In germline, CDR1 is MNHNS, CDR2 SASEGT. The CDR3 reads CASRYGSGNQPQHF. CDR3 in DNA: TGTGCCAGCAGGTACGGTTCGGGGAATCAGCCCCAGCATTTT.

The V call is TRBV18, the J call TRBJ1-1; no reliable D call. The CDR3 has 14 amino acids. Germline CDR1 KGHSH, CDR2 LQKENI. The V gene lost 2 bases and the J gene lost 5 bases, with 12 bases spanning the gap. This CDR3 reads CASSPGLDRTEAFF. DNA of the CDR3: TGTGCCAGCTCACCAGGATTAGATAGGACTGAAGCTTTCTTT.

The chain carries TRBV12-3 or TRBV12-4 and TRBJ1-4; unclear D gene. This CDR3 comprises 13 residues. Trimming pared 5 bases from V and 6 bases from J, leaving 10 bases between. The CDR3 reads CASSIRPDEKLFF. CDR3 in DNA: TGTGCCAGCAGTATCCGTCCGGATGAAAAACTGTTTTTT.

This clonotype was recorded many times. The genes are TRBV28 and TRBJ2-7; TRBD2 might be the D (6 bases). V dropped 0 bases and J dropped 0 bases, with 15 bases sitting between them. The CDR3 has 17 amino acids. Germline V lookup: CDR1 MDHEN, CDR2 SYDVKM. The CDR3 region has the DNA TGTGCCAGCAGTTTATGGGGGCGGGACGAGTTCTCCTACGAGCAGTACTTC. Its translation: CASSLWGRDEFSYEQYF.

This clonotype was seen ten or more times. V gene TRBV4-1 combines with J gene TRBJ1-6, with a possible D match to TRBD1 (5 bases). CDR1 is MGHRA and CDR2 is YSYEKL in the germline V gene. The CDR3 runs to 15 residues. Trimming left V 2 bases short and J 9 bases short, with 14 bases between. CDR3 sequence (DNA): TGCGCCAGCAGCCAACGTGACAGCATTTCTTCACCCCTCCACTTT. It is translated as CASSQRDSISSPLHF.

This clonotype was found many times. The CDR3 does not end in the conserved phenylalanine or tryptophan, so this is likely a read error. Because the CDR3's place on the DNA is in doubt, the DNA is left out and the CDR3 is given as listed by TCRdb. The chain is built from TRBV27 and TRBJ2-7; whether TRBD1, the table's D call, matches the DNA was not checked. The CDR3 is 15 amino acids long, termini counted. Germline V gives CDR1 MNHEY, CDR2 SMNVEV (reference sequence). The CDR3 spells CASSRGVIQGTGMSA.

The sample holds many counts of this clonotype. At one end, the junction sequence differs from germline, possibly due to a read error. CDR3 residues: CASSVGPGRNQPQHF. In DNA form, the CDR3 reads TGTGCCAGCAGCGTAGGGCCGGGCAGGAATCAGCCCCAGCATTTT. V is TRBV13 and J is TRBJ1-5; D not resolved. Germline CDR1 and CDR2: PRHDT and FYEKMQ (reference sequence). This CDR3 is built from 15 residues. Based on the CDR3 plus reference TRBV13 and TRBJ1-5, the full variable domain is AAGVIQSPRHLIKEKRETATLKCYPIPRHDTVYWYQQGPGQDPQFLISFYEKMQSDKGSIPDRFSAQQFSDYHSELNMSSLELGDSALYFCASSVGPGRNQPQHFGDGTRLSIL.

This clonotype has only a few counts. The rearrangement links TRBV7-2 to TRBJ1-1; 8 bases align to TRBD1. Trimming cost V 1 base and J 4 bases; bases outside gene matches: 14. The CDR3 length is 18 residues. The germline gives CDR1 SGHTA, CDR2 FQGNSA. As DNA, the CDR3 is TGTGCCAGCAGCTTAGGAGGGGGCAGGGGGCGCGTTGGCACTGAAGCTTTCTTT. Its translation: CASSLGGGRGRVGTEAFF.

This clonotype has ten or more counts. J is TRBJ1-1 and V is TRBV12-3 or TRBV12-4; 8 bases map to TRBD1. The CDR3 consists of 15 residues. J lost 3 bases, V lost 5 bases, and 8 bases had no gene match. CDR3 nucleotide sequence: TGTGCCAGCAGTCCAAGCAGGGGGCGCGACACTGAAGCTTTCTTT. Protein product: CASSPSRGRDTEAFF.

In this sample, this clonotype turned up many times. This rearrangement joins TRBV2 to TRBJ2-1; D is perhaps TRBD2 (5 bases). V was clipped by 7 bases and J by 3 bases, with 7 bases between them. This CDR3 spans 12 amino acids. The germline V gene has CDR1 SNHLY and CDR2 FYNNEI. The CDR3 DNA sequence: TGTGCCAGCACCGAGGGCTACAATGAGCAGTTCTTC. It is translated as CASTEGYNEQFF. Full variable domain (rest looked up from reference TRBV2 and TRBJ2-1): EPEVTQTPSHQVTQMGQEVILRCVPISNHLYFYWYRQILGQKVEFLVSFYNNEISEKSEIFDDQFSVERPDGSNFTLKIRSTKLEDSAMYFCASTEGYNEQFFGPGTRLTVL.

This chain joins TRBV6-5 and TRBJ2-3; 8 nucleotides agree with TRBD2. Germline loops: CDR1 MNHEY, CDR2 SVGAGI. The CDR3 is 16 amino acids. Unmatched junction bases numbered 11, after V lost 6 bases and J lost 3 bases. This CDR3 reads CASSPGGGGETDTQYF. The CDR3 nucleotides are TGTGCCAGCAGCCCGGGGGGGGGCGGAGAAACAGATACGCAGTATTTT.

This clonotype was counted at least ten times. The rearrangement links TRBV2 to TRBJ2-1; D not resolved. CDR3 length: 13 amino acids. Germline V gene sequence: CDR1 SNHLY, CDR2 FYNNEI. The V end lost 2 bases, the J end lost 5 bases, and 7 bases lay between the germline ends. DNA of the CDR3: TGTGCCAGCAGTGAATTCAGGAACAATGAGCAGTTCTTC. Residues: CASSEFRNNEQFF.